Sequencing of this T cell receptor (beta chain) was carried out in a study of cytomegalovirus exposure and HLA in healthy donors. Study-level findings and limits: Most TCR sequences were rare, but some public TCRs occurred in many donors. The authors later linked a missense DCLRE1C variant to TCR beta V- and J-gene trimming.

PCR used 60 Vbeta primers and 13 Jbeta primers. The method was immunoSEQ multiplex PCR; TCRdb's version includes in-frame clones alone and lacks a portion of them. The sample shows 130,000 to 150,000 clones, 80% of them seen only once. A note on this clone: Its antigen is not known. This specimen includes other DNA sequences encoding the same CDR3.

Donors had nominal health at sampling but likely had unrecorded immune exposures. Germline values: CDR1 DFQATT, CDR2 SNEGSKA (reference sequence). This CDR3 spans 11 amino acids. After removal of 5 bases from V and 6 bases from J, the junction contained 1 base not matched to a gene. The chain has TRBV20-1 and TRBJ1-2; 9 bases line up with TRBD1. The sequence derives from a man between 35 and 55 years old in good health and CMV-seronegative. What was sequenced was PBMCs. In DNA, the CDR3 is TGCAGTGCTCGGACAGGGGATGGCTACACCTTC. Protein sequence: CSARTGDGYTF.